The T cell receptor beta chain under discussion was sequenced for a study of blood T cell repertoires in COVID-19. Original data processing: Quantification of nucleated cells was approximated via reference gene primer amplification. Method: immunoSEQ multiplex PCR; TCRdb's copy keeps in-frame clones and lacks some. V and J calls and clone size are copied from that table; D and trimming were computed from the DNA. Among under 20,000 clones listed, more than 85% were seen once. CDR1 and CDR2 from the germline V gene are MNHNS and SASEGT. V lost 2 bases and J 8 bases, leaving 13 bases between the germline ends. The CDR3 is 14 amino acids.

This TCR came from a human donor in a cohort sampled during active COVID-19. V gene TRBV6-1 combines with J gene TRBJ1-3; no definite D call. The specimen was peripheral blood. The CDR3 loop reads CASSESVSSDTIYF. The CDR3 DNA reads TGTGCCAGCAGTGAAAGCGTATCGTCGGACACCATATATTTT.